A single T cell receptor (beta chain) is shown here with its context. This record belongs to a study of blood T cell repertoires in COVID-19. In the study overall: Some COVID-19 samples were acute and others convalescent; all came from the United States, Italy and Spain. T cells, B-cell-depleted T cells, or PBMCs provided the cDNA or gDNA that served as material.

This CDR3 has 14 amino acids. Trimming removed 5 bases at V and 4 bases at J, with 11 bases between. Per the germline V gene, CDR1 is SEHNR and CDR2 is FQNEAQ (reference sequence). How the authors handled the data: Amplification of reference gene primers provided the estimated nucleated cell counts. TCRdb's table, derived via immunoSEQ multiplex PCR, lists solely in-frame clones and lacks some. V, J and clone size are taken as reported in that table, and D and trimming were inferred from the DNA itself. In the table there are approximately 91,000 clones, over 70% of which are singletons. Sequencing was carried out using peripheral blood. The chain carries TRBV7-9 and TRBJ1-4; D is unresolved. This receptor was taken from a human donor in a cohort sampled during active COVID-19. Here the CDR3 DNA reads TGTGCCAGCAGCCCGGGGAATGGTAATGAAAAACTGTTTTTT. It specifies CASSPGNGNEKLFF.